This TCR beta chain was identified in a study of T-cell reconstitution after alpha-beta-depleted transplantation in children. Study-level results: T-cell counts and diversity at one year following transplant were attributed mainly to newly produced T cells. Two months or so post-transplant, alpha-beta T cells reportedly derived from several hundred expanded graft clones. The high TCRbeta diversity at day 60 in some patients came from surviving recipient T cells and thymic progenitors.

Turning to this clonotype: Its specificity is not known.

The germline V gene has CDR1 DFQATT and CDR2 SNEGSKA (reference sequence). V was pared by 8 bases and J by 0 bases, with 11 bases between. CDR3 length equals 12 residues. A TCRbeta library incorporating unique molecular identifiers was prepared. Each CDR3 protein is one row after TCRdb ran MiXCR on the PCR reads. Here the sample spans about 980,000 distinct CDR3 sequences, about 31% being singletons. The V and J genes are TRBV20-1 and TRBJ2-7; the D call may be TRBD1 or TRBD2 (5 bases each). Sequencing used PBMCs, mostly from graft donor cells, obtained 360 days after TCRalphabeta/CD19-depleted stem cell transplant. The sequence came from a boy under two years old who had a stem cell transplant for SCID, so the T cells may come from the graft donor. The CDR3 bases are TGCAGTTGGGACGGAACCTCCTACGAGCAGTACTTC. It encodes CSWDGTSYEQYF.